The 28 T cell receptor beta chains presented below share a single source sample, sequenced in a study of regulatory T cells in long-lasting Graves disease. Time point specified: persistent/refractory GD, antithyroid drugs over 5 years with positive TRAb. The TCR library was made from RNA that had been extracted from PBMCs in TRIzol. According to the study, TCR beta libraries were built with iRepertoire HTBI primers and CDR3-region Arm-PCR. Using its own MiXCR run on the multiplex PCR reads, TCRdb lists one record per CDR3 protein. The profile shows about 420,000 distinct CDR3 sequences, 20% to 25% of them singletons. This specimen consisted of peripheral blood mononuclear cells (PBMCs), obtained when the disease was refractory, from a patient treated with antithyroid drugs. These receptors were obtained from a female donor with Graves disease.

This clonotype occurred many times. This rearrangement joins TRBV6-1 to TRBJ2-2; D is unresolved. The germline CDR1 and CDR2 sequences are MNHNS and SASEGT. This CDR3 is built from 13 residues. V was clipped by 3 bases and J by 10 bases, with 12 bases between them. CDR3 coding DNA: TGTGCCAGCAGTGACAAGGCTCACGCGGAGCTGTTTTTT. Translation gives CASSDKAHAELFF.

V and J are TRBV6-2 or TRBV6-3 and TRBJ2-1; TRBD2 aligns across 7 bases. The CDR3 sequence is 12 residues long. Per the germline V gene, CDR1 is MNHEY and CDR2 is SVGEGT. V dropped 5 bases and J dropped 13; count of bases not matched to a gene: 8. CDR3 protein: CASSRSGIIQFF. In DNA, the CDR3 is TGTGCCAGCAGTCGGAGCGGGATTATCCAGTTCTTC.

In the case of this clonotype: This may stem from a read error, because a much larger clone lies one nucleotide away. V is TRBV27 and J is TRBJ1-6; a weak D match, TRBD1 (5 bases). Trimming removed 5 bases at V and 7 bases at J, with 15 bases between. CDR1 is MNHEY, CDR2 SMNVEV, per germline (reference sequence). CDR3 length: 15 amino acids. CDR3 in amino acids: CASSRDLGTNSPLHF. The CDR3 DNA reads as TGTGCCAGCAGTCGGGACCTCGGGACGAATTCACCCCTCCACTTT.

This clonotype was recorded a few times. The V and J genes are TRBV25-1 and TRBJ2-2; D may be TRBD1 (6 bases). V was cut by 2 bases and J by 2 bases, with 12 bases left in between. The CDR3 has 16 amino acids. Germline CDR1 MGHDK, CDR2 SYGVNS. The CDR3 is CASSEQTGFNTGELFF. The CDR3 coding sequence is TGTGCCAGCAGTGAACAGACAGGCTTCAACACCGGGGAGCTGTTTTTT.

This clonotype showed up many times. The CDR3 loop reads CASSPQRDLYGYTF. CDR3 DNA: TGTGCCAGCAGTCCACAGCGGGACCTCTATGGCTACACCTTC. This chain joins TRBV27 and TRBJ1-2, with D possibly matching TRBD1 (5 bases). Germline CDR1 and CDR2: MNHEY and SMNVEV (reference sequence). The CDR3 spans 14 residues. V gave up 5 bases and J gave up 4 bases, with 14 bases separating them.

This clonotype was counted only a few times. The chain employs TRBV7-2 and TRBJ1-3; unclear D gene. The germline V gene has CDR1 SGHTA and CDR2 FQGNSA. The CDR3 is 15 amino acids. The V end was cut by 2 bases, the J end by 2 bases, with 10 bases between. DNA for the CDR3: TGTGCCAGCAGCTTAAGTGCGGGCCCTGGAAACACCATATATTTT. This encodes CASSLSAGPGNTIYF.

This clonotype was picked up a small number of times. The rearrangement links TRBV25-1 to TRBJ2-3; 7 nucleotides match TRBD2. The CDR3 extends over 15 amino acids. The germline CDR1 and CDR2 sequences are MGHDK and SYGVNS. V lost 5 bases to trimming and J lost 2 bases; unmatched junction nucleotides: 7. The CDR3 region is CASSRSGALTDTQYF. DNA of the CDR3: TGTGCCAGCAGTCGGAGCGGGGCCCTCACAGATACGCAGTATTTT.

This clonotype showed up many times. The CDR3 sequence is CSVEDETGTYEQYF. Written as DNA, the CDR3 is TGCAGCGTTGAAGATGAGACAGGAACCTACGAGCAGTACTTC. The V gene is TRBV29-1, the J gene TRBJ2-7, with D possibly matching TRBD1 (6 bases). The V gene lost 0 bases and the J gene lost 2 bases, with 11 bases spanning the gap. The CDR3 is made up of 14 amino acids. Germline V lookup: CDR1 SQVTM, CDR2 ANQGSEA.

This clonotype was counted at least ten times. CDR3 nucleotide sequence: TGTGCCAGCAGAAGTACAGGGTTTGGTCGGAGTAATTCACCCCTCCACTTT. Translating it yields CASRSTGFGRSNSPLHF. The J gene is TRBJ1-6, the V gene TRBV2; D might be TRBD1 (6 bases). CDR1 and CDR2 from the germline V gene are SNHLY and FYNNEI. CDR3 size: 17 residues. V dropped 6 bases and J dropped 6 bases, with 21 bases sitting between them.

This clonotype was recorded at least ten times. V usage is TRBV6-5 and J usage is TRBJ1-1, with D hard to call. The CDR3 spans 15 residues. Trimming took off 0 bases at V and 0 bases at J, with 8 bases between the two ends. Germline-derived CDR1 and CDR2 are MNHEY and SVGAGI. The CDR3 loop reads CASSYSYDLNTEAFF. The CDR3, as DNA: TGTGCCAGCAGTTACTCGTACGATCTGAACACTGAAGCTTTCTTT.

The gene calls are TRBV20-1 and TRBJ2-2, with TRBD2 identical over 10 bases. The CDR3 is 15 amino acids. The J segment lost 3 bases and the V segment lost 4 bases, leaving 5 bases of the junction unmatched. In germline, CDR1 is DFQATT, CDR2 SNEGSKA (reference sequence). The CDR3 spells CSAKSSGRDTGELFF. The CDR3 region has the DNA TGCAGTGCTAAGTCAAGCGGGAGGGACACCGGGGAGCTGTTTTTT.

The chain couples TRBV3-1 to TRBJ2-2, with 10 bases matching TRBD1. With 4 bases clipped from V and 8 bases from J, the junction kept 7 bases outside the gene matches. The CDR3 covers 15 residues. Germline V CDR1 and CDR2: LGHDT, YNNKEL (reference sequence). The CDR3 region is CASSPDRGMPGELFF. The DNA of the CDR3 is TGTGCCAGCAGCCCGGACAGGGGGATGCCGGGGGAGCTGTTTTTT. The full variable domain, in which reference TRBV3-1 and TRBJ2-2 provide the parts outside the CDR3, is DTAVSQTPKYLVTQMGNDKSIKCEQNLGHDTMYWYKQDSKKFLKIMFSYNNKELIINETVPNRFSPKSPDKAHLNLHINSLELGDSAVYFCASSPDRGMPGELFFGEGSRLTVL.

As for this clonotype: With a much larger clone just one base away, this may be a read error. The V call is TRBV20-1, the J call TRBJ2-7, with D possibly TRBD2 on 6 matching bases. Trimming left V 2 bases short and J 6 bases short, with 23 bases between. Germline-derived CDR1 and CDR2 are DFQATT and SNEGSKA (reference sequence). CDR3 length: 16 amino acids. The CDR3 is CSARRRDRLGKCEQYF. The CDR3 bases are TGCAGTGCTAGACGGCGGGACCGCCTCGGAAAGTGCGAGCAGTACTTC.

This clonotype was found many times. The genes are TRBV5-1 and TRBJ2-7; D not resolved. Germline V gene lookup returns CDR1 SGHRS and CDR2 YFSETQ. V gave up 2 bases and J gave up 1 base, with 13 bases separating them. This CDR3 spans 15 amino acids. CDR3 nucleotides: TGCGCCAGCAGCTTTGGTGGGGTCGGGTCCTACGAGCAGTACTTC. Its translation: CASSFGGVGSYEQYF.

The J gene is TRBJ2-3, the V gene TRBV2; D is unclear. V lost 7 bases to trimming and J lost 5 bases, with 7 bases between them. The germline V gene encodes CDR1 SNHLY and CDR2 FYNNEI. The CDR3 totals 11 residues. Written as DNA, the CDR3 is TGTGCCAGCAAGGAGCAAGATACGCAGTATTTT. This translates into CASKEQDTQYF. Complete variable domain (other parts from reference TRBV2 and TRBJ2-3): EPEVTQTPSHQVTQMGQEVILRCVPISNHLYFYWYRQILGQKVEFLVSFYNNEISEKSEIFDDQFSVERPDGSNFTLKIRSTKLEDSAMYFCASKEQDTQYFGPGTRLTVL.

V is TRBV4-2 and J is TRBJ2-7, with D maybe TRBD1 (5 bases). In germline, CDR1 is LGHNA, CDR2 YNFKEQ. The CDR3 has 15 amino acids. The ends were cut back, 1 base at V and 1 base at J, with 11 bases in the middle. The CDR3 DNA reads TGTGCCAGCAGCCAAGTTGGACAAACGTCCTACGAGCAGTACTTC. Its translation is CASSQVGQTSYEQYF.

CDR3 loop: CASSQDSYSYEQYF. In nucleotides, the CDR3 is TGCGCCAGCAGCCAAGACAGTTACTCCTACGAGCAGTACTTC. This chain links TRBV4-3 with TRBJ2-7; D is uncertain. This CDR3 is built from 14 residues. CDR1 is LGHNA and CDR2 is YSLEER in the germline V gene. V was cut by 0 bases and J by 0 bases, with 6 bases left in between.

The chain carries TRBV2 and TRBJ2-5, with a tentative D call TRBD1 (6 bases). Trimming removed 5 bases from V and 3 bases from J, with 10 bases in between. Germline values: CDR1 SNHLY, CDR2 FYNNEI. The CDR3 has 13 residues. CDR3 amino acids: CASSRDIEETQYF. For the CDR3, the DNA is TGTGCCAGCAGTCGGGACATCGAAGAGACCCAGTACTTC.

This clonotype has only a few counts. The CDR3 DNA follows: TGTGCCAGCAGAAACTGGACCCTGGAGAATCAGCCCCAGCATTTT. This sequence encodes CASRNWTLENQPQHF. The chain has TRBV6-1 and TRBJ1-5, with D unresolved. This CDR3 spans 15 amino acids. Germline-derived CDR1 and CDR2 are MNHNS and SASEGT. Trimming removed 6 bases at V and 4 bases at J, with 16 bases between.

This clonotype has at least ten counts. The chain recombines TRBV2 with TRBJ1-5; the match to TRBD1 covers 8 bases. The V gene end was trimmed by 3 bases and the J gene end by 8 bases; junction bases not matched to a gene: 3. The CDR3 has 13 amino acids. Germline loops: CDR1 SNHLY, CDR2 FYNNEI. CDR3 in DNA: TGTGCCAGCAGTGATTACAGGGGGGAGCCCCAGCATTTT. It codes for CASSDYRGEPQHF. Supplemented by reference TRBV2 and TRBJ1-5, the full variable domain reads EPEVTQTPSHQVTQMGQEVILRCVPISNHLYFYWYRQILGQKVEFLVSFYNNEISEKSEIFDDQFSVERPDGSNFTLKIRSTKLEDSAMYFCASSDYRGEPQHFGDGTRLSIL.

The chain combines TRBV6-5 with TRBJ1-1, with D perhaps matching TRBD1 (6 bases). Trimming took 4 bases from V and 10 from J, leaving 16 bases between them. The CDR3 covers 13 residues. The V gene's germline CDR1 is MNHEY and CDR2 SVGAGI. CDR3 DNA: TGTGCCAGCAGTTCGGACCTCCTGACAGGAGCTTTCTTT. This sequence encodes CASSSDLLTGAFF.

This clonotype was detected only once. The chain carries TRBV2 and TRBJ2-1; the D gene is possibly TRBD2 (7 bases). Germline CDR1 SNHLY, CDR2 FYNNEI. CDR3 size: 15 residues. V lost 4 bases to trimming and J lost 9 bases, with 19 bases between them. This CDR3 is CASSGGGFRAGEQFF. The DNA of the CDR3 is TGTGCCAGCAGTGGGGGGGGCTTTCGGGCGGGTGAGCAGTTCTTC.

This clonotype was seen ten or more times. This rearrangement joins TRBV28 to TRBJ1-2; 10 positions match TRBD1. The V gene end was trimmed by 2 bases and the J gene end by 7 bases; junction bases not matched to a gene: 10. The CDR3 length is 16 residues. From germline, CDR1 is MDHEN and CDR2 SYDVKM. CDR3 DNA: TGTGCCAGCAGTTTACCGGGACAGGGGATCTATAGTGGCTACACCTTC. Amino acids: CASSLPGQGIYSGYTF.

V gene TRBV6-5 combines with J gene TRBJ1-1; unclear D gene. The germline V and J ends were trimmed by 0 bases and 2 bases, with 7 bases remaining between them. This CDR3 has 14 residues. CDR1 and CDR2 from the germline V gene are MNHEY and SVGAGI. As DNA, the CDR3 is TGTGCCAGCAGTTACTCGAGGCTAAACACTGAAGCTTTCTTT. Protein product: CASSYSRLNTEAFF.

This clonotype was seen at least ten times. The genes are TRBV2 and TRBJ1-5; perhaps TRBD1 as D (5 bases). V lost 5 bases to trimming and J lost 4 bases, with 15 bases between them. The CDR3 contains 15 residues. CDR1 and CDR2 (germline): SNHLY, FYNNEI. For the CDR3, the DNA is TGTGCCAGCAGTAGGGACTCCCTCGGGAATCAGCCCCAGCATTTT. Translated, it gives CASSRDSLGNQPQHF. Based on the CDR3 plus reference TRBV2 and TRBJ1-5, the full variable domain is EPEVTQTPSHQVTQMGQEVILRCVPISNHLYFYWYRQILGQKVEFLVSFYNNEISEKSEIFDDQFSVERPDGSNFTLKIRSTKLEDSAMYFCASSRDSLGNQPQHFGDGTRLSIL.

The CDR3 nucleotides are TGTGCCAGCAGTTACCCTCCGAACGACAGTAAAGAGACCCAGTACTTC. Translation: CASSYPPNDSKETQYF. The rearrangement uses TRBV6-9 and TRBJ2-5; D is perhaps TRBD1 (5 bases). V dropped 3 bases and J dropped 3 bases, with 17 bases sitting between them. The CDR3 is 16 residues long. CDR1 MNHGY and CDR2 SVAAGI come from the germline V gene.

The chain combines TRBV6-2 or TRBV6-3 with TRBJ1-1, with a tentative D call TRBD1 (6 bases). Deletions cut 0 bases from V and 4 bases from J, with 21 bases between. Germline CDR1 and CDR2: MNHEY and SVGEGT. The CDR3 has 18 amino acids. The CDR3 loop is CASSYSFDRGLLVTEAFF. The CDR3, as DNA: TGTGCCAGCAGTTACTCATTCGATCGGGGGCTGTTGGTCACTGAAGCTTTCTTT.

This clonotype turned up a few times. This chain connects TRBV19 to TRBJ2-5; D not resolved. Germline V gene lookup returns CDR1 LNHDA and CDR2 SQIVND (reference sequence). This CDR3 is built from 14 residues. Trimming left V 5 bases short and J 4 bases short, with 14 bases between. The CDR3 region has the DNA TGTGCCAGTAGTTCGTCCCCGACGGGAGAGACCCAGTACTTC. This translates into CASSSSPTGETQYF.